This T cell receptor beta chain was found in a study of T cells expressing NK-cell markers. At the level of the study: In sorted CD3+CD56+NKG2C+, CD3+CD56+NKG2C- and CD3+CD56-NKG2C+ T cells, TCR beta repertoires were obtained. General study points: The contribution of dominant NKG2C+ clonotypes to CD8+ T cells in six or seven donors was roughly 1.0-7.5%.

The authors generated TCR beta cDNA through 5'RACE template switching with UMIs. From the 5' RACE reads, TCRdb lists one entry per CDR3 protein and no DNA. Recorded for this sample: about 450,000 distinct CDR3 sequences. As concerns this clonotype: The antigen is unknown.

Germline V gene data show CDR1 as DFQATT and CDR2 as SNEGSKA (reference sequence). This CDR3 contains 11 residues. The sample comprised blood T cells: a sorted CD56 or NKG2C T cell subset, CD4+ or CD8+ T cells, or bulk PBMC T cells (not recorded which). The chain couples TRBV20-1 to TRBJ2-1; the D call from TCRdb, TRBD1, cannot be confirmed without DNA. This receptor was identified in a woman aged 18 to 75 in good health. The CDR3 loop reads CSASSPDSQFF.